This T cell receptor (beta chain) originates from a study of spatial heterogeneity in lung cancer. Overall study: A unique TCR and UMI combination showed up more than ten times in raw reads, on average.

Study results and caveats: Circulating ubiquitous expanded tumor TCRs were observed more frequently at resection than at follow-up.

Time point here: sample taken at primary tumor resection. The study sequenced unsorted whole RNA from tumor, nontumor lung or frozen PBMC. The donor group consisted of approximately 77 patients who had untreated, early-stage non-small cell lung cancer. Every cDNA TCR molecule received its own unique molecular identifier. Using its own MiXCR run on the 5' RACE reads, TCRdb lists one record per CDR3 protein. The table shows about 36,000 distinct CDR3 sequences, with 5.2% occurring only once. Turning to this clonotype: Its matching antigen is unknown.

The TCR was taken from a female donor with early-stage non-small cell lung cancer. The specimen comprised PBMCs, sampled at surgery.

The CDR3 spells CASSPWLGETQYF. The CDR3, as DNA: TGCGCCAGCAGCCCTTGGTTGGGGGAGACCCAGTACTTC. The genes are TRBV4-1 and TRBJ2-5; D is undetermined. CDR3 length: 13 amino acids. V was clipped by 4 bases and J by 5 bases, with 11 bases between them. Germline lookup yields CDR1 MGHRA and CDR2 YSYEKL.